This paragraph covers one T cell receptor beta chain sequence. Its specificity is unknown. The germline V gene encodes CDR1 MNHEY and CDR2 SMNVEV (reference sequence). Trimming removed 5 bases from V and 4 bases from J; junction bases left unmatched: 9. The CDR3 is 15 amino acids. Amplification used 60 Vbeta primers and 13 Jbeta primers. Clones were sequenced by immunoSEQ multiplex PCR, and TCRdb holds only the in-frame ones, with some missing. There are roughly 150,000 clones in the sample; approximately 80% occur only once, and 1.2% lies in the top ten. The data were taken from a study of cytomegalovirus exposure and HLA in healthy donors. Whole-study results and caveats: CMV serostatus stood as the only immune exposure information on hand.

The sample was PBMCs. This TCR was recovered from a boy aged 2-9 years in good health and CMV-seronegative. This chain links TRBV27 with TRBJ2-7; the match to TRBD2 covers 9 bases. The CDR3, as DNA: TGTGCCAGCAGTCCCTTAGCTAGCGGGAAATACGAGCAGTACTTC. Translating it yields CASSPLASGKYEQYF.